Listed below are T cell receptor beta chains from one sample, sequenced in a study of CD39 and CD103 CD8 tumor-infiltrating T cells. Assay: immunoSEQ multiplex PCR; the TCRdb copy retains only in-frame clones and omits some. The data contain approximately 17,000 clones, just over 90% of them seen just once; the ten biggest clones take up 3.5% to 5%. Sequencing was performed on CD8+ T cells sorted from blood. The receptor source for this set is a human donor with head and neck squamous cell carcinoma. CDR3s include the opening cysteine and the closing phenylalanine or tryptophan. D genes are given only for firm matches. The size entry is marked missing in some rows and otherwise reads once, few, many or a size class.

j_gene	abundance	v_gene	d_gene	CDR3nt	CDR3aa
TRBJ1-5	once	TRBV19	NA	TGTGCCAGTAGTATTTCTGGGGAAAGGAGCAATCAGCCCCAGCATTTT	CASSISGERSNQPQHF
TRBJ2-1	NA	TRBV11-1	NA	TGTGCCAGCAGCTTAGGGGCGGTCTCCTACAATGAGCAGTTCTTC	CASSLGAVSYNEQFF
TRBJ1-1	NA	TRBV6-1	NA	TGTGCCAGCAGCGTCCCCTGGGGCGATGGCACTGAAGCTTTCTTT	CASSVPWGDGTEAFF
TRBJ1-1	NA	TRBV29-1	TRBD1	TGCAGCGTAACATCAGGGGGCGGGGCTGAAGCTTTCTTT	CSVTSGGGAEAFF
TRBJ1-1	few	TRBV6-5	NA	TGTGCCAGCAGTTACTCCGGGACACCGAACACTGAAGCTTTCTTT	CASSYSGTPNTEAFF
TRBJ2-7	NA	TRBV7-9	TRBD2	TGTGCCAGCAGGTCGGGGGGGGCCTACGAGCAGTACTTC	CASRSGGAYEQYF
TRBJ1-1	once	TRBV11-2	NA	TGTGCCAGCAGCTCAGAGGGGAATCCGAACACTGAAGCTTTCTTT	CASSSEGNPNTEAFF
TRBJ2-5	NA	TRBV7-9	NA	TGTGCCAGCAGGCCTTTTTGGGGGCCATCCCAAGAGACCCAGTACTTC	CASRPFWGPSQETQYF
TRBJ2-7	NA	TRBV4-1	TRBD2	TGCGCCAGCAGCCGCCAAACCGGGACTAGCGGGGCCTACGAGCAGTACTTC	CASSRQTGTSGAYEQYF
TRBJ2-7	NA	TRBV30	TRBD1	TGTGCCTGGAGTTTTCCGGGGACAGCGATACTCTACGAGCAGTACTTC	CAWSFPGTAILYEQYF
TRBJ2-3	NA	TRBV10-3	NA	TGTGCCATCAGTGAGAATGAGGGGGGGCCCCCAGATACGCAGTATTTT	CAISENEGGPPDTQYF
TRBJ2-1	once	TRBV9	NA	TGTGCCAGCAGCTTTAGGATGACTCGGGATGAGCAGTTCTTC	CASSFRMTRDEQFF
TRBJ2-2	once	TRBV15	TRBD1	TGTGCCACCAGACTACAGGGGAGTGGAACCGGGGAGCTGTTTTTT	CATRLQGSGTGELFF
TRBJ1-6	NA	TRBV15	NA	TGTGCCACCAGCAGAGCGAGCGAAAATTCACCCCTCCACTTT	CATSRASENSPLHF
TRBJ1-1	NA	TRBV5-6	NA	TGTGCCAGCGGGACGGCGAACACTGAAGCTTTCTTT	CASGTANTEAFF
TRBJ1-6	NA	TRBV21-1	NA	TGTGCCAGCAGCGGTCCGGGACAAGAATCGGAAACAGGCAATTCACCCCTCCACTTT	CASSGPGQESETGNSPLHF
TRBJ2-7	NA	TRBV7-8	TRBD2	TGTGCCAGTGGGGGGGGAGGGTCAGGTTCGTACGAGCAGTACTTC	CASGGGGSGSYEQYF
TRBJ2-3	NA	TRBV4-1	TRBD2	TGCGCCAGCAGCCGTCAAAGCGGGGCCTACATAGATACGCAGTATTTT	CASSRQSGAYIDTQYF
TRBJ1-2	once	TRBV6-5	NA	TGTGCCAGCAGTTACTCGGGTAACTATGGCTACACCTTC	CASSYSGNYGYTF
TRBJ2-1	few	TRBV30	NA	TGTGCCTGGAGTTCCGTTAATGAGCAGTTCTTC	CAWSSVNEQFF
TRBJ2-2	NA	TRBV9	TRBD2	TGTGCCAGCAGCGCCTCCGGACTAGCGGGGGGAACCGGGGAGCTGTTTTTT	CASSASGLAGGTGELFF
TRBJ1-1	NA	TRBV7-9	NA	TGTGCCAGCAGCTCCAACACGGGGGGGTGGAGTGAAGCTTTCTTT	CASSSNTGGWSEAFF
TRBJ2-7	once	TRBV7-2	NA	NA	CASSSTSGFPYEQYF
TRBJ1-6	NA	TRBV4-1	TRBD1	TGCGCCAGCAGCCAATGGGGGACAGGGGAGTCACCCCTCCACTTT	CASSQWGTGESPLHF
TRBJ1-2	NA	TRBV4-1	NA	TGCGCCAGCAGCCAAGATCGTACAGGGAGGAACTATGGCTACACCTTC	CASSQDRTGRNYGYTF
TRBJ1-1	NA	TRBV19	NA	TGTGCCAGTAGTATAGGACCAAACACTGAAGCTTTCTTT	CASSIGPNTEAFF
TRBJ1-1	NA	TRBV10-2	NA	TGCGCCAGCAGAATGGGACGGATGAACACTGAAGCTTTCTTT	CASRMGRMNTEAFF
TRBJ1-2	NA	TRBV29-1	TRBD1	TGCAGCGTTGAGGGGACAGGCACTAACTATGGCTACACCTTC	CSVEGTGTNYGYTF
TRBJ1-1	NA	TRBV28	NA	TGTGCCAGCAGTCTCGGGCCCCTCATGAACACTGAAGCTTTCTTT	CASSLGPLMNTEAFF
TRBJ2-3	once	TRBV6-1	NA	TGTGCCAGCAGTGGGGACACAGATACGCAGTATTTT	CASSGDTDTQYF
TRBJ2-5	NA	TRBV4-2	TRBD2	TGTGCCAGCAGCCAAGATCTAGCGGGGGGCCTTCAAGAGACCCAGTACTTC	CASSQDLAGGLQETQYF
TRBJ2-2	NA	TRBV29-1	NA	TGCAGCGTTAGGACAGCCTCGAACACCGGGGAGCTGTTTTTT	CSVRTASNTGELFF
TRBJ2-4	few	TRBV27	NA	TGTGCCAGCAGTACCGGGTTTATAGCCAAAAACATTCAGTACTTC	CASSTGFIAKNIQYF
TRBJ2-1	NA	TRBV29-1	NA	TGCAGCGTTCGGGGAGGCTACAATGAGCAGTTCTTC	CSVRGGYNEQFF